One sample yielded the 21 T cell receptor beta chains listed below, sequenced in a study of vaccination and CD4 T cells after COVID-19. Treatment indicated: roughly 10-day PBMC culture with coronavirus spike peptide pools or control peptides (ViraFEST assay). The study sequenced cultured CD4+ T cell DNA using the Oncomine TCR Beta short-read assay. One entry per CDR3 protein, called by TCRdb with MiXCR from the PCR reads. The sample has 9,500 to 15,000 distinct CDR3 sequences, approximately 55% seen once. Antigens of these TCRs are unknown. The specimen was CD4+ T cells from blood, cultured in vitro. The origin of the receptors is a human donor who had recovered from COVID-19.

The V and J genes are TRBV18 and TRBJ2-5; the D call may be TRBD1 or TRBD2 (5 bases each). The CDR3 covers 13 residues. Germline V gene lookup returns CDR1 KGHSH and CDR2 LQKENI. The V and J ends lost 6 bases and 1 base respectively, with 9 bases between them. CDR3: CASSPGSQETQYF. The DNA of the CDR3 is TGTGCCAGCTCCCCAGGGAGCCAAGAGACCCAGTACTTC.

The J gene is TRBJ2-3, the V gene TRBV20-1; D might be TRBD1 or TRBD2, each matching 5 bases. The germline V gene has CDR1 DFQATT and CDR2 SNEGSKA (reference sequence). The CDR3 contains 13 residues. V shed 6 bases and J shed 2 bases, with 12 bases lying between them. CDR3 amino acids: CSAQRDDTDTQYF. The CDR3 DNA is TGCAGTGCCCAGAGGGACGACACAGATACGCAGTATTTT.

V and J are TRBV6-5 and TRBJ2-3; 14 bases map to TRBD2. Trimming took 0 bases from V and 1 from J; bases not matched to a gene: 3. The CDR3 has 18 amino acids. Germline-derived CDR1 and CDR2 are MNHEY and SVGAGI. The CDR3 is CASSYSRGLAGGTDTQYF. The CDR3 coding sequence is TGTGCCAGCAGTTACTCCCGGGGACTAGCGGGAGGCACAGATACGCAGTATTTT.

The chain employs TRBV20-1 and TRBJ1-1; 9 nucleotides line up with TRBD1. The CDR3 runs 15 residues. The V gene end was trimmed by 3 bases and the J gene end by 5 bases; junction bases not matched to a gene: 10. From germline, CDR1 is DFQATT and CDR2 SNEGSKA (reference sequence). DNA of the CDR3: TGCAGTGCTAGTAATCCTACAGGGGGCGATACTGAAGCTTTCTTT. Translating gives CSASNPTGGDTEAFF.

This rearrangement joins TRBV6-1 to TRBJ1-2; 7 bases are shared with TRBD1. This CDR3 contains 15 residues. Unmatched junction bases numbered 13, after V lost 10 bases and J lost 2 bases. The germline gives CDR1 MNHNS, CDR2 SASEGT. CDR3 residues: CATTGRSPLNYGYTF. The CDR3 nucleotides read TGTGCCACGACAGGGAGGAGTCCGCTAAACTATGGCTACACCTTC.

The chain uses TRBV9 and TRBJ2-7; 7 bases agree with TRBD1. Germline CDR1 SGDLS, CDR2 YYNGEE. This CDR3 contains 13 residues. V lost 3 bases to trimming and J lost 7 bases; unmatched junction nucleotides: 7. DNA for the CDR3: TGTGCCAGCAGCGGAGAGGGGGCTTTGGAGCAGTACTTC. Its protein is CASSGEGALEQYF. The full variable domain, completed using reference TRBV9 and TRBJ2-7, is DSGVTQTPKHLITATGQRVTLRCSPRSGDLSVYWYQQSLDQGLQFLIQYYNGEERAKGNILERFSAQQFPDLHSELNLSSLELGDSALYFCASSGEGALEQYFGPGTRLTVT.

As DNA, the CDR3 is TGTGCCAGCAGGCCCATAATGGCAGGCTACGAGCAGTACTTC. This codes for CASRPIMAGYEQYF. The chain combines TRBV27 with TRBJ2-7, with D uncertain. V was shortened by 6 bases and J by 3 bases, with 15 bases between the two germline ends. This CDR3 is built from 14 residues. Germline CDR1 and CDR2: MNHEY and SMNVEV (reference sequence).

This clonotype has just a few counts. The genes are TRBV6-1 and TRBJ1-1; D gene ambiguous. The V end lost 6 bases, the J end lost 4 bases, and 12 bases lay between the germline ends. The CDR3 loop spans 13 amino acids. Germline V CDR1 and CDR2: MNHNS, SASEGT. The CDR3 loop reads CASSSQWGTEAFF. The CDR3 DNA reads as TGTGCCAGCAGCTCCCAGTGGGGCACTGAAGCTTTCTTT.

The chain carries TRBV6-5 and TRBJ2-7; possible D gene TRBD1, 5 bases. Germline V gene lookup returns CDR1 MNHEY and CDR2 SVGAGI. With 4 bases removed from V and 5 bases from J, the gap between germline ends came to 12 bases. The CDR3 contains 13 residues. Written as DNA, the CDR3 is TGTGCCAGCAGTTTTACAGGTGCCCACGAGCAGTACTTC. This gives the protein CASSFTGAHEQYF.

The chain links TRBV7-3 to TRBJ2-3; no reliable D call. Germline V CDR1 and CDR2: SGHTA, FQGTGA. This CDR3 has 14 residues. V lost 4 bases, J lost 0 bases, and 8 bases lay in between. This CDR3 is CASSWSGSTDTQYF. Here the CDR3 DNA reads TGTGCCAGCAGCTGGTCCGGGAGCACAGATACGCAGTATTTT.

In this sample, this clonotype is medium-sized. Written as DNA, the CDR3 is TGTGCCAGCAGCTCACAGGGGTACGAGCAGTACTTC. This sequence encodes CASSSQGYEQYF. The chain recombines TRBV14 with TRBJ2-7; 7 bases fit TRBD1. The V segment lost 5 bases and the J segment 4 bases; nucleotides outside the gene matches: 2. CDR3 length: 12 residues. Germline CDR1 SGHDN, CDR2 FVKESK. The full variable domain, its missing parts supplied by reference TRBV14 and TRBJ2-7, is EAGVTQFPSHSVIEKGQTVTLRCDPISGHDNLYWYRRVMGKEIKFLLHFVKESKQDESGMPNNRFLAERTGGTYSTLKVQPAELEDSGVYFCASSSQGYEQYFGPGTRLTVT.

The chain joins TRBV24-1 to TRBJ2-5; TRBD2 is a possible D gene (5 bases). V dropped 2 bases and J dropped 0 bases, with 9 bases sitting between them. Germline CDR1 KGHDR, CDR2 SFDVKD. The CDR3 has 15 amino acids. DNA for the CDR3: TGTGCCACCAGTGATTCGGACTGGGACCAAGAGACCCAGTACTTC. Translating gives CATSDSDWDQETQYF.

The rearrangement uses TRBV5-1 and TRBJ2-5; the match to TRBD2 covers 7 bases. V dropped 4 bases and J dropped 3; count of bases not matched to a gene: 12. Germline CDR1 reads SGHRS; CDR2 reads YFSETQ. CDR3 length equals 16 residues. The CDR3 region is CASSTQPLGREETQYF. The CDR3 bases are TGCGCCAGCAGCACCCAACCGTTAGGGAGGGAAGAGACCCAGTACTTC.

There are a few counts of this clonotype. The chain recombines TRBV7-9 with TRBJ2-3; 8 bases agree with TRBD2. V shed 5 bases, J shed 7 bases, and the junction held 11 bases outside the gene matches. Germline CDR1 reads SEHNR; CDR2 reads FQNEAQ (reference sequence). The CDR3 spans 15 residues. The CDR3 is CASSPFATGGHTQYF. The CDR3, as DNA: TGTGCCAGCAGCCCCTTCGCGACGGGAGGGCATACGCAGTATTTT.

The chain couples TRBV24-1 to TRBJ2-3; D is perhaps TRBD1 or TRBD2 (6 bases each). Trimming pared 7 bases from V and 1 base from J, leaving 11 bases between. This CDR3 has 14 residues. CDR1 is KGHDR, CDR2 SFDVKD, per germline. CDR3 protein: CATRGGYGTDTQYF. The CDR3 DNA follows: TGTGCCACCAGAGGGGGGTACGGCACAGATACGCAGTATTTT.

The chain couples TRBV28 to TRBJ2-1; 7 bases align to TRBD2. Germline lookup yields CDR1 MDHEN and CDR2 SYDVKM. CDR3 length: 15 amino acids. With 7 bases clipped from V and 5 bases from J, the junction kept 11 bases outside the gene matches. The chain's CDR3 is CASTPMREGHNEQFF. In DNA form, the CDR3 reads TGTGCCAGCACCCCCATGAGGGAGGGCCACAATGAGCAGTTCTTC.

The chain is built from TRBV4-1 and TRBJ1-1; the D gene is possibly TRBD1 (5 bases). This CDR3 has 17 amino acids. Trimming pared 2 bases from V and 6 bases from J, leaving 22 bases between. Germline CDR1 MGHRA, CDR2 YSYEKL. The CDR3 sequence: CASSQPYNYDSDSEAFF. For the CDR3, the DNA is TGCGCCAGCAGCCAACCCTACAATTACGACAGCGACTCTGAAGCTTTCTTT.

This sequence joins TRBV6-5 and TRBJ2-5, with TRBD2 matching over 9 bases. CDR1 and CDR2 from the germline V gene are MNHEY and SVGAGI. The CDR3 covers 17 residues. Losses at the gene ends were 1 base for V and 4 bases for J; bases not matched to a gene: 10. The CDR3 loop is CASSYLALAGFGETQYF. The DNA for the CDR3 is TGTGCCAGCAGTTACTTGGCCCTAGCGGGATTCGGAGAGACCCAGTACTTC.

The chain combines TRBV6-1 with TRBJ1-5; D ambiguous. Germline lookup yields CDR1 MNHNS and CDR2 SASEGT. This CDR3 has 14 amino acids. V lost 2 bases, J lost 0 bases, and 5 bases lay in between. CDR3 coding DNA: TGTGCCAGCAGTGAACAGAATAGCAATCAGCCCCAGCATTTT. Its protein is CASSEQNSNQPQHF.

About this clonotype itself: One junction end does not reproduce the germline sequence, and a read error may be involved. The rearrangement joins TRBV7-7 to TRBJ2-2; D is unresolved. This CDR3 contains 14 residues. Germline CDR1 SSHAT, CDR2 FNYEAQ (reference sequence). The CDR3 coding sequence is TGTGCTAGCAGCTTAGTCTCGAACACCGGGGAGCTGTTTTTT. It codes for CASSLVSNTGELFF.

The rearrangement uses TRBV19 and TRBJ1-5; D may be TRBD1 (5 bases). V was clipped by 5 bases and J by 4 bases, with 15 bases between them. Germline V gives CDR1 LNHDA, CDR2 SQIVND (reference sequence). CDR3 size: 15 residues. In DNA, the CDR3 is TGTGCCAGTAGTGGCTGGGACGGGAGGAATCAGCCCCAGCATTTT. It translates to CASSGWDGRNQPQHF. The full variable domain, in which reference TRBV19 and TRBJ1-5 provide the parts outside the CDR3, is DGGITQSPKYLFRKEGQNVTLSCEQNLNHDAMYWYRQDPGQGLRLIYYSQIVNDFQKGDIAEGYSVSREKKESFPLTVTSAQKNPTAFYLCASSGWDGRNQPQHFGDGTRLSIL.